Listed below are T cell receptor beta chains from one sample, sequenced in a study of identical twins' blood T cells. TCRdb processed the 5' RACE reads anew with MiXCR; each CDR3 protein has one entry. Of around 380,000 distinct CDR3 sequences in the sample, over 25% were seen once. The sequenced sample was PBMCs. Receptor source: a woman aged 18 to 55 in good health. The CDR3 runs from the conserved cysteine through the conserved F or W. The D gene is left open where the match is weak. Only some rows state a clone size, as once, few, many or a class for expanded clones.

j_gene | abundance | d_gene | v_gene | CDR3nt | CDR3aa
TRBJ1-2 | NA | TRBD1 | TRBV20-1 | TGCAGTGCTACGGTTGGGACAGAGTATGGCTACACCTTC | CSATVGTEYGYTF
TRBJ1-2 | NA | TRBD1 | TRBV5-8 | TGTGCCAGCAGCGGTGGACAGGGGGCGCTTAACTATGGCTACACCTTC | CASSGGQGALNYGYTF
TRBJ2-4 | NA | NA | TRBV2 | TGTGCCAGCGTGGTTACCAAAACCATTCAGTACTTC | CASVVTKTIQYF
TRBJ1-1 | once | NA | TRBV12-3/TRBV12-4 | TGTGCCAGCAGCCTCTTAACGGACACTGAAGCTTTCTTT | CASSLLTDTEAFF
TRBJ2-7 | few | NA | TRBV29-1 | TGCAGCGTTGCAGCCGCTGGGTCAGACGAGCAGTACTTC | CSVAAAGSDEQYF
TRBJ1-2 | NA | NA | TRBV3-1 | TGTGCCAGCAGCCCGCTAATGGGGGAGTATGGCTACACCTTC | CASSPLMGEYGYTF
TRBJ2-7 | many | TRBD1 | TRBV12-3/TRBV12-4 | TGTGCCAGCAGTTCAGGGGGTAATGGTCTCGAGCAGTACTTC | CASSSGGNGLEQYF
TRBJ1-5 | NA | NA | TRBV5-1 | TGCGCCAGCAGGGAGGTCCCATATAGCAATCAGCCCCAGCATTTT | CASREVPYSNQPQHF
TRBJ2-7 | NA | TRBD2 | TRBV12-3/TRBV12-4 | TGTGCCAGCAGTTCCCCCGCGGGAGGTACCTACGAGCAGTACTTC | CASSSPAGGTYEQYF
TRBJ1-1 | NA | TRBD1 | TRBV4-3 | TGCGCCAGCAGCCTTAAACAGGGGCCCCCTAGGACTGAAGCTTTCTTT | CASSLKQGPPRTEAFF
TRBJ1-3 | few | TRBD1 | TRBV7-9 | TGTGCCAGCAGCTTGCAGGGGGGCTCTGGAAACACCATGTATTTT | CASSLQGGSGNTMYF
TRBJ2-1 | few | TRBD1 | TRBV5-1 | TGCGCCAGCAGTTCTCGCTGGGACAGATATAACAATGAGCAGTTCTTC | CASSSRWDRYNNEQFF
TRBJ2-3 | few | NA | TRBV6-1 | TGTGCCAGCAATGGGGGTTCCCCCACAGATACGCAGTATTTT | CASNGGSPTDTQYF
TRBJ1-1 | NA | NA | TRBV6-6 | TGTGCCAGCAGTTTCCTCCGCGGGGCGAGGAACACTGAAGCTTTCTTT | CASSFLRGARNTEAFF
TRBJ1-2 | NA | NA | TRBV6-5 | TGTGCCAGCAGTCCAATGGTCGGGCGAGGGCCCTTTAACTATGGCTACACCTTC | CASSPMVGRGPFNYGYTF
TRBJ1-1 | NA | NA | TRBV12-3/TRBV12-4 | TGTGCCAGCAGTGTAGAGTATGGCAGGGTGGTGTCCGCTTTCTTT | CASSVEYGRVVSAFF
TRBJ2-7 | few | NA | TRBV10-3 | TGTGCCATCAGTGACGGGACCTACGAGCAGTACTTC | CAISDGTYEQYF
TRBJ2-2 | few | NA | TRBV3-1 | TGTGCCAGCAGCAAAGGCCAGGGAACGAACACCGGGGAGCTGTTTTTT | CASSKGQGTNTGELFF
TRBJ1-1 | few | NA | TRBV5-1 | TGCGCCAGCAGCTTGCCGGGGACCCACACTGAAGCTTTCTTT | CASSLPGTHTEAFF
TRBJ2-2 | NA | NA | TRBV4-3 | TGCGCCAGCAGCCAAGTCGGGGGCGGGTATACCGGGGAGCTGTTTTTT | CASSQVGGGYTGELFF
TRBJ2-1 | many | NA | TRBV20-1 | TGCAGTGCCCAGGGACAACTCGGTGAGCAGTTCTTC | CSAQGQLGEQFF
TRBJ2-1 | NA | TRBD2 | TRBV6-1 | TGTGCCAGCAGTGTGAGCGGGGGGGCGTACAATGAGCAGTTCTTC | CASSVSGGAYNEQFF
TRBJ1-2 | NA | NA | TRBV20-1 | TGCAGTACTAGAAGGGCAGGGCAAGCCTATGGCTACACCTTC | CSTRRAGQAYGYTF
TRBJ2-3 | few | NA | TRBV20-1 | TGCAGTGCTAGTGGCCTGAGCACAGATACGCAGTATTTT | CSASGLSTDTQYF
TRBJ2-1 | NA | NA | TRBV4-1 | TGCGCCAGCAGCCCCTACCTAGCAGCCAATGAGCAGTTCTTC | CASSPYLAANEQFF
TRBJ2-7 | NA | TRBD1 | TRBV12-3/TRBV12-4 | TGTGCCAGCAGCAAAGACCGGGACAGCCCCTACGAGCAGTACTTC | CASSKDRDSPYEQYF
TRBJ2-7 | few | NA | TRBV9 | TGTGCCAGCAGCGTAGTTGGGGGCTACGAGCAGTACTTC | CASSVVGGYEQYF
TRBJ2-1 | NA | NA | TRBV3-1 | TGTGCCAGCAGCCTATACGAGGATGAGCAGTTCTTC | CASSLYEDEQFF
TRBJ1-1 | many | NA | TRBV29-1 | TGCAGCGTTGAAGAGGCCAGGAGCAAAGCTTTCTTT | CSVEEARSKAFF
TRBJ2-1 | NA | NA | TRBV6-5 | TGTGCCAGCAGTCAGCGGGACAGGCGTTCGATCTACAATGAGCAGTTCTTC | CASSQRDRRSIYNEQFF
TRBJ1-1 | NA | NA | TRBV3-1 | TGTGCCAGCAGCCAAGACGGGGCGAACACTGAAGCTTTCTTT | CASSQDGANTEAFF
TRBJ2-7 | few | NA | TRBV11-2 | TGTGCCAGCAGCTTGGAGGCGCTCTCCTACGAGCAGTACTTC | CASSLEALSYEQYF
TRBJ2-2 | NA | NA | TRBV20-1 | TGCGGTGGGCTAGCACACACCGGGGAGCTGTTTTTT | CGGLAHTGELFF
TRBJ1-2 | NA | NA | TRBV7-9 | TGTGCCAGCAGTCTCGTCCGCCAGGTTAACTATGGCTACACCTTC | CASSLVRQVNYGYTF
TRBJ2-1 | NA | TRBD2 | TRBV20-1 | TGCAGTGCTCTGACTAGCGGGGCCTACAATGAGCAGTTCTTC | CSALTSGAYNEQFF
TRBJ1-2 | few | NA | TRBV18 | TGTGCCAGCTCACCGTCTCCCGACTATGGCTACACCTTC | CASSPSPDYGYTF
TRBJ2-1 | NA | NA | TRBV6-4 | TGTGCCAGCAATCAAGACGGAGCCGGGGAGCAGTTCTTC | CASNQDGAGEQFF
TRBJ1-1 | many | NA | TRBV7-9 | TGTGCCAGCAGCTTAGAGGGAGCGAACACTGAAGCTTTCTTT | CASSLEGANTEAFF
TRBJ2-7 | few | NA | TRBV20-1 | TGCAGTGCTAGAGATCGCTCAGACTACGAGCAGTACTTC | CSARDRSDYEQYF
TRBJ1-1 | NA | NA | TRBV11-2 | TGTGCCAGCAGCTCTAGGAGGACCCGGGACAAAGAAGCTTTCTTT | CASSSRRTRDKEAFF
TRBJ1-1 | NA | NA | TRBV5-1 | TGCGCCAGCAGCTTGGAAGGGGGGTACACTGAAGCTTTCTTT | CASSLEGGYTEAFF
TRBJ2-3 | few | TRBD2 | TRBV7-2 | TGTGCCAGCAGCTCGCCGACTAGCGGGGTTAGCACAGATACGCAGTATTTT | CASSSPTSGVSTDTQYF
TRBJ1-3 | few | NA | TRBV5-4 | TGTGCCAGCAGCTTGGGACGAGGAATCTCTGGAAACACCATATATTTT | CASSLGRGISGNTIYF
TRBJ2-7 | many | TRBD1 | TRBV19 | TGTGCCAGTTCGCAGGGGGTAACCTACGAGCAGTACTTC | CASSQGVTYEQYF
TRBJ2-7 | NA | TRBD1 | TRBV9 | TGTGCCAGCAGCGTCATCGGGACAGCCTCCTACGAGCAGTGCTTC | CASSVIGTASYEQCF
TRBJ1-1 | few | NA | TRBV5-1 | TGCGCCAGCCGTGGAGGGGCCTCAGCTTTCTTT | CASRGGASAFF
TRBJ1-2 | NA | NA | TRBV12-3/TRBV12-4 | TGTGCCAGCAGCAGAGGACAGCACTATGGCTACACCTTC | CASSRGQHYGYTF
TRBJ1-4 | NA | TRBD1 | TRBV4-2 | TGTGCCAGCAGCCACATCAGGGGGCGAGGAACTAATGAAAAACTGTTTTTT | CASSHIRGRGTNEKLFF
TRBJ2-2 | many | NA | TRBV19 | TGTGCCAGTAGTTCCCTTGTTACCGGGGAGCTGTTTTTT | CASSSLVTGELFF
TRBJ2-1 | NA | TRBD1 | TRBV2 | TGTGCCAGCAGTGAACAAAGGGGGCAGGGGCTGTTCTTC | CASSEQRGQGLFF
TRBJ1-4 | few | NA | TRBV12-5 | TGTGCTAGTGGTGACGGACGGACGAATGAAAAACTGTTTTTT | CASGDGRTNEKLFF